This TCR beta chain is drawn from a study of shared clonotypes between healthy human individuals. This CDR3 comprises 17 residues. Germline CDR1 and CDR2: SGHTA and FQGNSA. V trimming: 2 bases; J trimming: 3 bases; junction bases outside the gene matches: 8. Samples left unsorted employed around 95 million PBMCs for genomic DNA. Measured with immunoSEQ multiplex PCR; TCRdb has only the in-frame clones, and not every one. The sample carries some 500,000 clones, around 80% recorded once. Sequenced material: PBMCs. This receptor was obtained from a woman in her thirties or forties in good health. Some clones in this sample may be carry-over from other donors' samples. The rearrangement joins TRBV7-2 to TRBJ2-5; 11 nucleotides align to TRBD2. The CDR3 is CASSLRTSGFLKETQYF. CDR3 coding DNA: TGTGCCAGCAGCTTACGGACTAGCGGGTTTTTAAAAGAGACCCAGTACTTC.